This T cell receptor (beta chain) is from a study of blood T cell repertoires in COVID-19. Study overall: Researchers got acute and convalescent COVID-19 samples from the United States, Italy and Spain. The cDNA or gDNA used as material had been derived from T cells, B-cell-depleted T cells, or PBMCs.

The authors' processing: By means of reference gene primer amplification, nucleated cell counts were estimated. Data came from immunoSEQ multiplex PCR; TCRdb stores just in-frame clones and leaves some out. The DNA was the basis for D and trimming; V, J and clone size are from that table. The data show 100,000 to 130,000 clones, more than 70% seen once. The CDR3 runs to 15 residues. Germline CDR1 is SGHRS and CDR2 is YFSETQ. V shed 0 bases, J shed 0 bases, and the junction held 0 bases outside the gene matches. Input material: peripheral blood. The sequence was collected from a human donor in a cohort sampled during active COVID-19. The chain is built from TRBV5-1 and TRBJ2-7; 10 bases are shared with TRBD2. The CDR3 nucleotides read TGCGCCAGCAGCTTGGCTAGCGGGAGCTCCTACGAGCAGTACTTC. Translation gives CASSLASGSSYEQYF. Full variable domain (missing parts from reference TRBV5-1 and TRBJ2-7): KAGVTQTPRYLIKTRGQQVTLSCSPISGHRSVSWYQQTPGQGLQFLFEYFSETQRNKGNFPGRFSGRQFSNSRSEMNVSTLELGDSALYLCASSLASGSSYEQYFGPGTRLTVT.